The 22 T cell receptor beta chains below come from one sample, sequenced in a study of T cell responses to AZD1222 COVID-19 vaccine. Data came from immunoSEQ multiplex PCR; TCRdb stores just in-frame clones and leaves some out. The sample lists some 81,000 clones, just over 85% occurring once. The specimen comprised peripheral blood, sampled 28 days after the second AZD1222 dose. The receptors stem from an adult who received the AZD1222 COVID-19 vaccine.

The J gene is TRBJ1-5, the V gene TRBV3-1 (or the pseudogene TRBV3-2), with D perhaps matching TRBD1 (5 bases). Germline CDR1 and CDR2: LGHDT and YNNKEL (reference sequence). This CDR3 is 12 amino acids long. The V end lost 0 bases, the J end lost 15 bases, and 12 bases lay between the germline ends. The CDR3 coding sequence is TGTGCCAGCAGCCAAGAGGCAGGGCCTCTGCATTTT. The encoded protein is CASSQEAGPLHF.

This clone was found once. The V call is TRBV9, the J call TRBJ1-2; D is perhaps TRBD1 (5 bases). With 4 bases removed from V and 8 bases from J, the gap between germline ends came to 21 bases. Looked up from germline, CDR1 is SGDLS and CDR2 is YYNGEE. The CDR3 runs 15 residues. CDR3 in amino acids: CASSPAEAGREGYTF. CDR3 DNA: TGTGCCAGCAGCCCGGCGGAGGCAGGGCGGGAGGGCTACACCTTC.

The rearrangement uses TRBV5-1 and TRBJ2-1, with unresolved D. Germline-derived CDR1 and CDR2 are SGHRS and YFSETQ. V was cut by 0 bases and J by 3 bases, with 13 bases left in between. CDR3 length: 16 amino acids. CDR3 in DNA: TGCGCCAGCAGCTTGGCCGGGCAGACTCTCTACAATGAGCAGTTCTTC. Translated: CASSLAGQTLYNEQFF.

The rearrangement links TRBV25-1 to TRBJ1-2; TRBD1 agrees at 9 bases. The CDR3 covers 15 residues. The germline CDR1 and CDR2 sequences are MGHDK and SYGVNS. The trim removed 6 bases at V and 3 bases at J, leaving 8 bases unmatched. CDR3: CASSPDRGVDYGYTF. In DNA form, the CDR3 reads TGTGCCAGCAGCCCCGACAGGGGGGTTGACTATGGCTACACCTTC.

The rearrangement joins TRBV19 to TRBJ1-2; possibly TRBD1 for D (6 bases). V lost 0 bases to trimming and J lost 5 bases, with 10 bases between them. The CDR3 sequence is 14 residues long. The germline gives CDR1 LNHDA, CDR2 SQIVND (reference sequence). CDR3 sequence reads: CASSIDRGPYGYTF. The CDR3 DNA is TGTGCCAGTAGTATAGACAGGGGACCATATGGCTACACCTTC.

This clone was seen more than once but under ten times. The chain recombines TRBV7-2 with TRBJ1-5; 8 nucleotides agree with TRBD1. Germline V gene data show CDR1 as SGHTA and CDR2 as FQGNSA. V gave up 5 bases and J gave up 7 bases; unmatched junction bases: 7. The CDR3 totals 14 residues. CDR3 sequence reads: CASSVRGLGQPQHF. CDR3 coding DNA: TGTGCCAGCAGCGTCAGGGGGCTGGGGCAGCCCCAGCATTTT.

This chain links TRBV19 with TRBJ2-1; D is unclear. The V gene lost 1 base and the J gene lost 8 bases, with 9 bases spanning the gap. The CDR3 has 13 amino acids. Germline V gene data show CDR1 as LNHDA and CDR2 as SQIVND (reference sequence). The CDR3 sequence is CASSIVVGDEQFF. CDR3 bases: TGTGCCAGTAGTATAGTAGTAGGCGATGAGCAGTTCTTC.

The CDR3 loop reads CASGKGGGEQYF. CDR3 nucleotides: TGTGCCAGCGGTAAAGGGGGCGGGGAGCAGTACTTC. This chain links TRBV3-1 (or the pseudogene TRBV3-2) with TRBJ2-7, with TRBD1 identical over 7 bases. CDR1 is LGHDT and CDR2 is YNNKEL in the germline V gene (reference sequence). The trim removed 8 bases at V and 7 bases at J, leaving 8 bases unmatched. This CDR3 spans 12 amino acids.

The chain is built from TRBV19 and TRBJ2-5; the D is unclear. V lost 4 bases, J lost 1 base, and 16 bases lay in between. The germline V gene has CDR1 LNHDA and CDR2 SQIVND (reference sequence). There are 16 residues in the CDR3. The CDR3 protein is CASSTRVDGSQETQYF. The CDR3 nucleotides read TGTGCCAGTAGTACCCGGGTAGACGGTTCCCAAGAGACCCAGTACTTC.

This clone is a singleton in its sample. The chain employs TRBV5-1 and TRBJ2-1; D gene ambiguous. The germline CDR1 and CDR2 sequences are SGHRS and YFSETQ. Trimming cost V 0 bases and J 4 bases, with 2 bases left between them. The CDR3 covers 12 residues. The CDR3 coding sequence is TGCGCCAGCAGCTTGGTTTACAATGAGCAGTTCTTC. Translated, it gives CASSLVYNEQFF.

The rearrangement links TRBV14 to TRBJ2-4; TRBD2 is a possible D gene (6 bases). The CDR3 loop spans 15 amino acids. Germline V gene lookup returns CDR1 SGHDN and CDR2 FVKESK. Trimming cost V 0 bases and J 7 bases, with 13 bases left between them. The CDR3 region has the DNA TGTGCCAGCAGCCAAGAACGCGGGGCCGGGAACATTCAGTACTTC. Translated: CASSQERGAGNIQYF.

This rearrangement joins TRBV10-3 to TRBJ2-7; TRBD2 agrees at 10 bases. Germline V gene data show CDR1 as ENHRY and CDR2 as SYGVKD. Trimming at V came to 6 bases and at J to 1 base, leaving 6 bases not matched to a gene. The CDR3 loop spans 15 amino acids. The chain's CDR3 is CAISDGTSESYEQYF. DNA for the CDR3: TGTGCCATCAGCGACGGGACTAGCGAGTCCTACGAGCAGTACTTC.

V usage is TRBV5-4 and J usage is TRBJ2-2; tentatively, D is TRBD1 (6 bases). Germline CDR1 SGHNT, CDR2 YYREEE (reference sequence). The CDR3 loop spans 14 amino acids. Trimming shortened V by 4 bases and J by 6 bases, and 13 bases separated the two germline ends. The CDR3, as DNA: TGTGCCAGCAGCACCTCAGGGGCTCCCGGGGAGCTGTTTTTT. This encodes CASSTSGAPGELFF.

The chain joins TRBV12-2 to TRBJ2-1; TRBD2, the table's D call, was not compared with the DNA. TRBV12-2 is annotated as a pseudogene. The CDR3 contains 13 residues. The CDR3 DNA follows: TGTGCAAGTCGTCAATTCCTACCCAATGAGCAGTTCTTC. Amino acid sequence: CASRQFLPNEQFF.

Only one count was recorded for this clone. The V gene is TRBV25-1, the J gene TRBJ1-2; D ambiguous. The germline V gene has CDR1 MGHDK and CDR2 SYGVNS. The CDR3 spans 16 residues. Trimming pared 4 bases from V and 1 base from J, leaving 16 bases between. The CDR3 nucleotides are TGTGCCAGCAGTGGCCTAGTTGACCCTGGTAACTATGGCTACACCTTC. Amino acids: CASSGLVDPGNYGYTF.

The V and J genes are TRBV19 and TRBJ2-6, with a weak D call TRBD1 (6 bases). The CDR3 sequence is 17 residues long. Trimming removed 5 bases from V and 0 bases from J, with 14 bases in between. In germline, CDR1 is LNHDA, CDR2 SQIVND (reference sequence). The CDR3, as DNA: TGTGCCAGTAGTGGACGGGACACCGTCTCTGGGGCCAACGTCCTGACTTTC. This translates into CASSGRDTVSGANVLTF.

The rearrangement links TRBV20-1 to TRBJ1-2; 7 nucleotides match TRBD1. The CDR3 sequence is 15 residues long. The germline V gene encodes CDR1 DFQATT and CDR2 SNEGSKA (reference sequence). V trimming: 4 bases; J trimming: 6 bases; junction bases outside the gene matches: 14. The CDR3 nucleotides read TGCAGTGCTATTGAGAGGGGGCAGGCCCAGAATGGCTACACCTTC. It is translated as CSAIERGQAQNGYTF.

The chain recombines TRBV5-5 with TRBJ2-7; D might be TRBD1 or TRBD2, each matching 6 bases. Trimming removed 2 bases from V and 0 bases from J, with 9 bases in between. CDR3 length: 14 residues. Germline CDR1 and CDR2: SGHKS and YYEKEE (reference sequence). The CDR3 DNA is TGTGCCAGCAGCTTACAGGGAGGCTCCTACGAGCAGTACTTC. Protein: CASSLQGGSYEQYF.

This clone was counted a single time. This rearrangement joins TRBV6-4 to TRBJ2-1; TRBD1 is a possible D gene (5 bases). Germline CDR1 MRHNA, CDR2 SNTAGT. The V gene lost 2 bases and the J gene lost 12 bases, with 17 bases spanning the gap. The CDR3 has 14 amino acids. The CDR3, as DNA: TGTGCCAGCAGTGACCTAGTTTGGGGCTCAGGGCAGTTCTTC. This encodes CASSDLVWGSGQFF.

This chain links TRBV6-6 with TRBJ1-1; 8 bases are shared with TRBD1. The germline CDR1 and CDR2 sequences are MNHNY and SVGAGI (reference sequence). The CDR3 covers 13 residues. J gave up 1 base and V 7 bases, and 2 bases lay outside the gene matches. Here the CDR3 DNA reads TGTGCCAGCAACGACAGGGGGAACACTGAAGCTTTCTTT. It encodes CASNDRGNTEAFF.

The chain joins TRBV27 to TRBJ2-7; D is possibly TRBD2 (6 bases). Germline V gene data show CDR1 as MNHEY and CDR2 as SMNVEV (reference sequence). This CDR3 spans 14 amino acids. The V end lost 10 bases, the J end lost 6 bases, and 22 bases lay between the germline ends. The CDR3 region has the DNA TGTGCCACCGCGATGCGTTCCTCGGAGGGCGAGCAGTACTTC. As protein: CATAMRSSEGEQYF.

This clone was seen a single time. The chain links TRBV6-4 to TRBJ2-7; D call uncertain. Germline CDR1 and CDR2: MRHNA and SNTAGT. Trimming took 6 bases from V and 0 from J, leaving 15 bases between them. This CDR3 is 15 amino acids long. This CDR3 is CASSPRQPSSYEQYF. CDR3 in DNA: TGTGCCAGCAGCCCTCGGCAGCCTTCCTCCTACGAGCAGTACTTC.